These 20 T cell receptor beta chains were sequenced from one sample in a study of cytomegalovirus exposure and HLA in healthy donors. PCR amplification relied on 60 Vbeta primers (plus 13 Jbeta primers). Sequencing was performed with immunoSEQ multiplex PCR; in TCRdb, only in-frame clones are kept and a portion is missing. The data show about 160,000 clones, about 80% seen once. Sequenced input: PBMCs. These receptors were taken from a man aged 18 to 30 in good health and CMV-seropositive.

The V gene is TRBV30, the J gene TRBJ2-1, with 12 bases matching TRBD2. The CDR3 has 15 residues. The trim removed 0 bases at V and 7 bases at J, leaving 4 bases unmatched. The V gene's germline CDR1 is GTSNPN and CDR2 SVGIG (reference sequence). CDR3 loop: CAWSVLAGGENEQFF. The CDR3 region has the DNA TGTGCCTGGAGTGTACTAGCGGGAGGCGAGAATGAGCAGTTCTTC.

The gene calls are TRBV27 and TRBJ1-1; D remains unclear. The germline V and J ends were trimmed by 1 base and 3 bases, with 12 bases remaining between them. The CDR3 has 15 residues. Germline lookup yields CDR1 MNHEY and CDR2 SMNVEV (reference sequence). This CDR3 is CASSLLDTPDTEAFF. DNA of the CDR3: TGTGCCAGCAGTTTATTAGACACTCCAGACACTGAAGCTTTCTTT.

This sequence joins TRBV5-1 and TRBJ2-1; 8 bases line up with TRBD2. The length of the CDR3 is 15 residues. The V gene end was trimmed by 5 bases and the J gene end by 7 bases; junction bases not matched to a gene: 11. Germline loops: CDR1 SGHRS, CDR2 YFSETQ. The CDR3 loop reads CASSRSSGMLNEQFF. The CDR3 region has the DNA TGCGCCAGCAGTCGGAGTAGCGGGATGTTAAATGAGCAGTTCTTC.

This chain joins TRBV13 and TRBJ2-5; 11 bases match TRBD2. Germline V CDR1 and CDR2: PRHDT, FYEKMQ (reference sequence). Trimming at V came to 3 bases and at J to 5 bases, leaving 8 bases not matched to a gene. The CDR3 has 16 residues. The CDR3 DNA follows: TGTGCCAGCAGCTTCAGTATTAGCGGGAGGGTGGAGACCCAGTACTTC. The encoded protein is CASSFSISGRVETQYF. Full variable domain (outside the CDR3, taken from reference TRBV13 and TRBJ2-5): AAGVIQSPRHLIKEKRETATLKCYPIPRHDTVYWYQQGPGQDPQFLISFYEKMQSDKGSIPDRFSAQQFSDYHSELNMSSLELGDSALYFCASSFSISGRVETQYFGPGTRLLVL.

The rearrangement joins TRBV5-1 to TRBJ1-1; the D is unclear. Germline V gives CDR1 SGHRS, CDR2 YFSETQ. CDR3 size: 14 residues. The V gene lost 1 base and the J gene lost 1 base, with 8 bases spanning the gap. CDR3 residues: CASSLSPGNTEAFF. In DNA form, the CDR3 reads TGCGCCAGCAGCTTGTCTCCCGGGAACACTGAAGCTTTCTTT.

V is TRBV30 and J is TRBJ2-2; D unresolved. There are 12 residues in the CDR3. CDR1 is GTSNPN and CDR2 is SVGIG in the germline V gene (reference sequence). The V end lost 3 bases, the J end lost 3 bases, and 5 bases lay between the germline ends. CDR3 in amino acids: CAWSSYTGELFF. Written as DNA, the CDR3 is TGTGCCTGGAGCAGTTACACCGGGGAGCTGTTTTTT.

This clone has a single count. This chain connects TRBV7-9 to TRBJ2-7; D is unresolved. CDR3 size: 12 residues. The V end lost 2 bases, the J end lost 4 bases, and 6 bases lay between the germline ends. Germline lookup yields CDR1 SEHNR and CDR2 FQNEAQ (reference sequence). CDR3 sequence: CASSLTDYEQYF. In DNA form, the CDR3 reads TGTGCCAGCAGCTTAACTGATTACGAGCAGTACTTC.

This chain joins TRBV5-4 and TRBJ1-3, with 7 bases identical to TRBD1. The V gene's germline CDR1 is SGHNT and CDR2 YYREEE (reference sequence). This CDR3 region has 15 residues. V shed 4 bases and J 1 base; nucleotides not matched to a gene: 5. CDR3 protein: CASSQGGQSGNTIYF. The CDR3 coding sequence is TGTGCCAGCAGCCAAGGGGGCCAATCTGGAAACACCATATATTTT. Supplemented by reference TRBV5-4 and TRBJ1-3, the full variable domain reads ETGVTQSPTHLIKTRGQQVTLRCSSQSGHNTVSWYQQALGQGPQFIFQYYREEENGRGNFPPRFSGLQFPNYSSELNVNALELDDSALYLCASSQGGQSGNTIYFGEGSWLTVV.

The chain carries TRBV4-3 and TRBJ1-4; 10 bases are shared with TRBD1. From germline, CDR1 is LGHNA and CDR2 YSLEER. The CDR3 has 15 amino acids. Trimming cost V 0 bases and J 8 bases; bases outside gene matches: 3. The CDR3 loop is CASSQDGDRGEKLFF. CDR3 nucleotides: TGCGCCAGCAGCCAAGATGGGGACAGGGGCGAAAAACTGTTTTTT.

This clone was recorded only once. CDR3 nucleotide sequence: TGTGCCAGCAGCTTACCCGTTCTACCCTACGAGCAGTACTTC. It translates to CASSLPVLPYEQYF. The gene calls are TRBV7-9 and TRBJ2-7; D uncertain. This CDR3 spans 14 amino acids. In germline, CDR1 is SEHNR, CDR2 FQNEAQ (reference sequence). Trimming took off 2 bases at V and 2 bases at J, with 10 bases between the two ends.

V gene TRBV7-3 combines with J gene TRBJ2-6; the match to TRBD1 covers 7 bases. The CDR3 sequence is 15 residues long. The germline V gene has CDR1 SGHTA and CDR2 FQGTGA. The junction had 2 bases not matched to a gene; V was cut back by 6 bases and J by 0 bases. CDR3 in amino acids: CASSQGDSGANVLTF. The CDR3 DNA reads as TGTGCCAGCAGTCAGGGGGACTCTGGGGCCAACGTCCTGACTTTC.

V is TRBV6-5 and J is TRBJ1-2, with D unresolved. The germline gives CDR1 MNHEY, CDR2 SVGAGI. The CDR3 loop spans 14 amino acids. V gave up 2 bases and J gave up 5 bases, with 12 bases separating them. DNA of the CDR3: TGTGCCAGCAGTTACGCCTTAGACGGGTATGGCTACACCTTC. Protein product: CASSYALDGYGYTF.

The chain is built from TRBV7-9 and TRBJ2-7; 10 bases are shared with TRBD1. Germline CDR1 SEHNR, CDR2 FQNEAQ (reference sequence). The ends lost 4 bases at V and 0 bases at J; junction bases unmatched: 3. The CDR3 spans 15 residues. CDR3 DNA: TGTGCCAGCAGCTCATGGGACAGGGGCTCCTACGAGCAGTACTTC. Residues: CASSSWDRGSYEQYF. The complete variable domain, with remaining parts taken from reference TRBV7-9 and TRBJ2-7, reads DTGVSQNPRHKITKRGQNVTFRCDPISEHNRLYWYRQTLGQGPEFLTYFQNEAQLEKSRLLSDRFSAERPKGSFSTLEIQRTEQGDSAMYLCASSSWDRGSYEQYFGPGTRLTVT.

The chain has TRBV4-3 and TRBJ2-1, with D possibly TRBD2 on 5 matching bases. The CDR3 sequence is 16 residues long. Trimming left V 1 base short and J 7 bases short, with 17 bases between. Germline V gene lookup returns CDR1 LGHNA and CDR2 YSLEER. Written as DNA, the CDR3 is TGCGCCAGCAGCCAAGTCCGCGGGTCGGATCTTAATGAGCAGTTCTTC. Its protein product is CASSQVRGSDLNEQFF.

The CDR3 DNA reads TGTGCCAGCAGTGACTCGTCGGACAGACCCACCGGGGAGCTGTTTTTT. It codes for CASSDSSDRPTGELFF. The V and J genes are TRBV6-4 and TRBJ2-2; a weak D match, TRBD1 (6 bases). The CDR3 sequence is 16 residues long. Trimming pared 0 bases from V and 4 bases from J, leaving 12 bases between. The germline V gene encodes CDR1 MRHNA and CDR2 SNTAGT.

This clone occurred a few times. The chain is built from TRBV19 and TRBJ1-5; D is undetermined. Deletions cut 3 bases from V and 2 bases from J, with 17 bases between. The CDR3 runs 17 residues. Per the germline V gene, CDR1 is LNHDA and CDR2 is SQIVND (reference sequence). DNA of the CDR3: TGTGCCAGTAGTATCCCCTGGAGAGGGTGGGGCAATCAGCCCCAGCATTTT. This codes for CASSIPWRGWGNQPQHF.

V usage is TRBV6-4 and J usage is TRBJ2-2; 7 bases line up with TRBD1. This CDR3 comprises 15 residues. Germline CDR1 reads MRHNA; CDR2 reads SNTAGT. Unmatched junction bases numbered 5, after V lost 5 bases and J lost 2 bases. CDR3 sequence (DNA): TGTGCCAGCAGTCCCGGGACAGCTAACACCGGGGAGCTGTTTTTT. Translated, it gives CASSPGTANTGELFF.

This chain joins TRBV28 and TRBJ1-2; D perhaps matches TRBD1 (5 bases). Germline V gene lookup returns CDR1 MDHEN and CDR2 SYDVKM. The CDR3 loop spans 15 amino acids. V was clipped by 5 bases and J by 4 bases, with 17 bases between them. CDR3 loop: CASSPKGWAIYGYTF. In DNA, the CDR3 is TGTGCCAGCAGTCCAAAGGGGTGGGCCATCTATGGCTACACCTTC.

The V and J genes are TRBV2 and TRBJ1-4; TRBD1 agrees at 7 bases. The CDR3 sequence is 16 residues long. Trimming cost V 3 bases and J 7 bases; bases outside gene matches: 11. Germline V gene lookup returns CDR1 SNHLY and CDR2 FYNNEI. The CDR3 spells CASSDFGTEETEKLFF. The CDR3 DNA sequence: TGTGCCAGCAGTGATTTCGGGACAGAAGAAACTGAAAAACTGTTTTTT.

CDR3 in DNA: TGTGCCAGTGGGGGACAGATAAACTCTGGAAACACCATATATTTT. Its translation: CASGGQINSGNTIYF. The genes are TRBV28 and TRBJ1-3, with TRBD1 matching 7 bases. This CDR3 is 15 amino acids long. V shed 9 bases and J 0 bases; nucleotides not matched to a gene: 8. Germline-derived CDR1 and CDR2 are MDHEN and SYDVKM.